This TCR beta chain was recovered during a study of OX40 agonist ivuxolimab in advanced cancers. Whole-study results and caveats: Blood T cells, both CD4+ and CD8+, expanded clonally by week 6 at 0.1 to 3.0 mg/kg.

Germline lookup yields CDR1 MNHNS and CDR2 SASEGT. CDR3 size: 15 residues. V lost 2 bases and J lost 8; bases outside the gene matches: 10. Method: immunoSEQ multiplex PCR; TCRdb's copy keeps in-frame clones and lacks some. The repertoire consists of 76,000 or so clones, with approximately 88% occurring once and the leading ten covering under 15%. Concerning this clone itself: What it recognizes is unknown.

The chain couples TRBV6-1 to TRBJ1-2, with 8 nucleotides matching TRBD1. This material consisted of CD4+ or CD8+ T cells sorted from blood, taken in a trial of the OX40 agonist ivuxolimab. The sequence was collected from an adult with an advanced solid tumor such as melanoma, head and neck, liver or kidney cancer. Here the CDR3 DNA reads TGTGCCAGCAGTGAAATAGCAGGGGGCGCAGGCGGCTACACCTTC. As protein: CASSEIAGGAGGYTF.